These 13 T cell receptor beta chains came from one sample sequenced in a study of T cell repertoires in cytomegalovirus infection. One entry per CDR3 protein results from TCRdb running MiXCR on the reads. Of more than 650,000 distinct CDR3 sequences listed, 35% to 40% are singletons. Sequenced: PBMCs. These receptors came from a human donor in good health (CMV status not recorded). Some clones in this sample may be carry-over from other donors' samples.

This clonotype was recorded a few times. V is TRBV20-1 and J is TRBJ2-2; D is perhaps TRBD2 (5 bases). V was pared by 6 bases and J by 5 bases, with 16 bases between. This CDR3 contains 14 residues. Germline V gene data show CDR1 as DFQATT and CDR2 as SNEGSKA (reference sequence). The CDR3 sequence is CSATTGRGTGELFF. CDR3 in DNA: TGCAGTGCCACAACCGGACGGGGAACCGGGGAGCTGTTTTTT.

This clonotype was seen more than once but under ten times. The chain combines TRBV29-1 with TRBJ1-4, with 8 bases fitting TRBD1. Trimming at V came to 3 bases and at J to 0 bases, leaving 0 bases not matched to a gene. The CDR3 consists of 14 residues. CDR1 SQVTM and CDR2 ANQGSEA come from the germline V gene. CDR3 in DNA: TGCAGCGTTGAGACAGGGGCAACTAATGAAAAACTGTTTTTT. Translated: CSVETGATNEKLFF.

The CDR3 loop reads CASSLLGQGSYEQYF. The DNA of the CDR3 is TGTGCCAGCAGCTTATTGGGTCAGGGCAGCTACGAGCAGTACTTC. The chain joins TRBV7-6 to TRBJ2-7; a weak D match, TRBD1 (5 bases). CDR1 is SGHVS and CDR2 is FNYEAQ in the germline V gene. Trimming removed 2 bases from V and 3 bases from J, with 14 bases in between. The CDR3 extends over 15 amino acids.

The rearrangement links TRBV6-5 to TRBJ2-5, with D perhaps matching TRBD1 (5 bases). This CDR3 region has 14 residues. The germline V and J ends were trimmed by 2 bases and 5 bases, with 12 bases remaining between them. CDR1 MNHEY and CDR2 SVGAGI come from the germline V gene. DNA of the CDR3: TGTGCCAGCAGTTACGGCAGGGCCCGCGAGACCCAGTACTTC. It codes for CASSYGRARETQYF.

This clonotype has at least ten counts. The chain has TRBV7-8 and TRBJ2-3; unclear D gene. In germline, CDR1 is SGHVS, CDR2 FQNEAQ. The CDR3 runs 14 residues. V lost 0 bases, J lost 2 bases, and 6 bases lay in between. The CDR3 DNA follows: TGTGCCAGCAGCTTAGCGGTCCCCACAGATACGCAGTATTTT. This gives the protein CASSLAVPTDTQYF.

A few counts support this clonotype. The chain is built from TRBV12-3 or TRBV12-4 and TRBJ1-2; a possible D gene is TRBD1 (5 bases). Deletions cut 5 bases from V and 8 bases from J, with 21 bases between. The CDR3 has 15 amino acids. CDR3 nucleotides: TGTGCCAGCAGTCCTGTCCAGGGACCTACGAGGGGCTACACCTTC. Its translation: CASSPVQGPTRGYTF.

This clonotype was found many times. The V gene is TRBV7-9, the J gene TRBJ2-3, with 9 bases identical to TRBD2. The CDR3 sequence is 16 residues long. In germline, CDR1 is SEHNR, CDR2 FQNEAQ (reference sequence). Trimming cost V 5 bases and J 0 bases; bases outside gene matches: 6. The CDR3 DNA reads TGTGCCAGCAGCCCTCCCCTAGCGGGAAGCACAGATACGCAGTATTTT. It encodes CASSPPLAGSTDTQYF. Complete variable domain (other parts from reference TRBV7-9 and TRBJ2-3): DTGVSQNPRHKITKRGQNVTFRCDPISEHNRLYWYRQTLGQGPEFLTYFQNEAQLEKSRLLSDRFSAERPKGSFSTLEIQRTEQGDSAMYLCASSPPLAGSTDTQYFGPGTRLTVL.

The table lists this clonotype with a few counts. The CDR3 coding sequence is TGTGCCAGCAGCGAAAAAGGGGACAGGGGCTACGAGCAGTACTTC. This gives the protein CASSEKGDRGYEQYF. The chain has TRBV5-4 and TRBJ2-7, with 10 bases lining up with TRBD1. The V gene end was trimmed by 4 bases and the J gene end by 3 bases; junction bases not matched to a gene: 7. Germline assignment: CDR1 SGHNT and CDR2 YYREEE (reference sequence). The CDR3 is 15 amino acids.

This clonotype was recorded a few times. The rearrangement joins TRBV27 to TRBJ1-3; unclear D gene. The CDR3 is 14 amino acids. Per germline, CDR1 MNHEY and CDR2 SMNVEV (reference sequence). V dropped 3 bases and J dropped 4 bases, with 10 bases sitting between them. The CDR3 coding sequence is TGTGCCAGCAGTTTGCCGGGCCCGGGAAACACCATATATTTT. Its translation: CASSLPGPGNTIYF.

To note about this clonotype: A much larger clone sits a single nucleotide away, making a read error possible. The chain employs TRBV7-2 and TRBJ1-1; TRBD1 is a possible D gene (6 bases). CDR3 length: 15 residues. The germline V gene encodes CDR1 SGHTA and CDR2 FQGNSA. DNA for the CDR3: TGTGCCAACAGCTTAGGGGGAAATACGAACACTGAAGCTTTCTTT. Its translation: CANSLGGNTNTEAFF.

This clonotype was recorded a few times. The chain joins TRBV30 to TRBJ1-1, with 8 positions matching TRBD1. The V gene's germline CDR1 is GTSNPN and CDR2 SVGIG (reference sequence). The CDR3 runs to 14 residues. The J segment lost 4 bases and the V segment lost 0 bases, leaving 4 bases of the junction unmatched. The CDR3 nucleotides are TGTGCCTGGAGTGTAAACAGGGGGTCCACTGAAGCTTTCTTT. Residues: CAWSVNRGSTEAFF.

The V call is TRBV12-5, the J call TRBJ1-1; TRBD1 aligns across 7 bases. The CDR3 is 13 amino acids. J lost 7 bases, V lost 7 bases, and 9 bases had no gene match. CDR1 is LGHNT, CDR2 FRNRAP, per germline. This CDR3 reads CASALQGRSEAFF. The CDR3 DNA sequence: TGTGCTAGTGCCCTACAGGGGCGAAGTGAAGCTTTCTTT.

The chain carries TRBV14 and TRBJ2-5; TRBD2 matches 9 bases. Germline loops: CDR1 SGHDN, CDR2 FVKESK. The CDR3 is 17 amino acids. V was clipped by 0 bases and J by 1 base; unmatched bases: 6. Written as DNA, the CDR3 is TGTGCCAGCAGCCAAGATAGCCTAGCGGGGCTCCAAGAGACCCAGTACTTC. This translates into CASSQDSLAGLQETQYF.